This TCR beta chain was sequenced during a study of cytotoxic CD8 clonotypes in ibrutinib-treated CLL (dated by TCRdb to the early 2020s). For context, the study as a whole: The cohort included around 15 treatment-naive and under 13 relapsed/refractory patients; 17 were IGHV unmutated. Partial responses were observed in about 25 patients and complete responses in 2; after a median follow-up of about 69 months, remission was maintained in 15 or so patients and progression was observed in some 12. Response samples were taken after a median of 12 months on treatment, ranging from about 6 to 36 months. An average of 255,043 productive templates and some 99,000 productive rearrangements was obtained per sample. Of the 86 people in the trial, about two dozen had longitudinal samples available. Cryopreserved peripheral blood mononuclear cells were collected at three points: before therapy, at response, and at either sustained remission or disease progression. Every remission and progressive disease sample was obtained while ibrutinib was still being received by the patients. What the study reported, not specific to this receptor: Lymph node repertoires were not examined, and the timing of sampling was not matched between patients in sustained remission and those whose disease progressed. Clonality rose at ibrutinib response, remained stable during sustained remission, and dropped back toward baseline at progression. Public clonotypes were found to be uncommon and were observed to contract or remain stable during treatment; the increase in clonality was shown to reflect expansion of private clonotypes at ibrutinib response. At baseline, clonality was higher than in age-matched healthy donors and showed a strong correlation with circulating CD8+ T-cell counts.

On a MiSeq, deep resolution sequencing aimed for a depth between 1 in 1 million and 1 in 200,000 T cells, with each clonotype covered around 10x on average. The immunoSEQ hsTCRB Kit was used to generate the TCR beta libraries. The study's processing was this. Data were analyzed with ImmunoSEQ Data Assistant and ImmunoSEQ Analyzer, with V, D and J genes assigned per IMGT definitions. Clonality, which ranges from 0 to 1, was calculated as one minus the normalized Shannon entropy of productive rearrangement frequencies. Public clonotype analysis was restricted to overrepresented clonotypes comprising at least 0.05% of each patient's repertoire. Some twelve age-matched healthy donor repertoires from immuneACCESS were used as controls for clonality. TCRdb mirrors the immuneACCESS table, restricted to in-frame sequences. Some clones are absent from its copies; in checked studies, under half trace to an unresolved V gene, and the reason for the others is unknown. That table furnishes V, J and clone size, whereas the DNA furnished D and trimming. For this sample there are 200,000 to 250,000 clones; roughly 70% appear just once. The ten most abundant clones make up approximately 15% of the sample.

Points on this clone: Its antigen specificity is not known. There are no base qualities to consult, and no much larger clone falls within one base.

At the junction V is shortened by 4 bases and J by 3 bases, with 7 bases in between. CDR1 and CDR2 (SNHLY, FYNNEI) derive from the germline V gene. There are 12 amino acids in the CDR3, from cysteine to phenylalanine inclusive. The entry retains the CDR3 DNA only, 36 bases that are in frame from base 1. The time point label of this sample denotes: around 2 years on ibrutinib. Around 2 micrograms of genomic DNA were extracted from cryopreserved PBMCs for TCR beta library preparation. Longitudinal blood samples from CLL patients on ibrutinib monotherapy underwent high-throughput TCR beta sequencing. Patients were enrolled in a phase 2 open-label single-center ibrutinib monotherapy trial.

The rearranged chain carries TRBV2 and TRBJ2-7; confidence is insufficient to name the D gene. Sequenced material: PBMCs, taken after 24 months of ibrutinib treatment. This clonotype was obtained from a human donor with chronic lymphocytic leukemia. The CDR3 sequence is CASSGVNYEQYF. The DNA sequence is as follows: TGTGCCAGCAGTGGTGTCAACTACGAGCAGTACTTC. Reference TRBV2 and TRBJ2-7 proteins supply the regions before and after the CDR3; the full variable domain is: EPEVTQTPSHQVTQMGQEVILRCVPISNHLYFYWYRQILGQKVEFLVSFYNNEISEKSEIFDDQFSVERPDGSNFTLKIRSTKLEDSAMYFCASSGVNYEQYFGPGTRLTVT.